This TCR beta chain was retrieved from a study of blood T cell repertoires in COVID-19. Only a few counts were recorded for this clone. V was clipped by 7 bases and J by 15 bases; unmatched bases: 7. CDR1 and CDR2 (germline): KGHDR, SFDVKD. The CDR3 has 11 residues. TCRdb keeps only in-frame clones here, not all; method: immunoSEQ multiplex PCR. The sample holds 100,000 to 150,000 clones, roughly 83% seen once. The sequencing input was peripheral blood. This sequence joins TRBV24-1 and TRBJ2-3, with 9 bases that match TRBD1. This receptor was taken from a woman aged 80 or older with acute or convalescent COVID-19. The CDR3 protein is CATSEGQGVYF. Here the CDR3 DNA reads TGTGCCACCAGCGAGGGACAGGGAGTATATTTT.